One sample yielded the 23 T cell receptor beta chains listed below, sequenced in a study of massively parallel sequencing of T cell beta chains. TCRdb itself ran the 5' RACE reads through MiXCR, one entry per CDR3 protein. The repertoire consists of over 3,500 distinct CDR3 sequences, with around 40% occurring once and the leading ten covering less than 3%. Sequencing used commercial RNA from peripheral blood pooled from many donors. Receptor source: a pool of human donors in good health; the sample was commercial RNA pooled from many donors.

By sample fraction, this clonotype is medium-sized. V and J are TRBV5-1 and TRBJ1-4; 9 bases map to TRBD1. Germline CDR1 reads SGHRS; CDR2 reads YFSETQ. After removal of 0 bases from V and 5 bases from J, the junction contained 2 bases not matched to a gene. This CDR3 has 15 residues. CDR3: CASSLVGTGNEKLFF. CDR3 DNA: TGCGCCAGCAGCTTGGTTGGGACAGGGAATGAAAAACTGTTTTTT.

This clonotype was recorded once. The genes are TRBV5-1 and TRBJ1-1, with a weak D call TRBD1 (5 bases). V was trimmed by 5 bases and J by 4 bases, leaving 12 bases between them. The CDR3 sequence is 13 residues long. Germline assignment: CDR1 SGHRS and CDR2 YFSETQ. The CDR3 reads CASRASQGTEAFF. The CDR3 DNA follows: TGCGCCAGCAGAGCCTCCCAGGGCACTGAAGCTTTCTTT.

V and J are TRBV4-1 and TRBJ2-3; D not certain. Between the trimmed V and J ends, which lost 0 bases and 2 bases, there was a span of 6 bases. This CDR3 has 14 amino acids. The germline CDR1 and CDR2 sequences are MGHRA and YSYEKL. CDR3 DNA sequence: TGCGCCAGCAGCCAAGATCGCAACACAGATACGCAGTATTTT. Translated: CASSQDRNTDTQYF.

By its share, this clonotype is medium-sized. The CDR3 protein is CASSLGGGTEAFF. Written as DNA, the CDR3 is TGCGCCAGCAGCTTAGGTGGGGGGACTGAAGCTTTCTTT. This chain links TRBV5-1 with TRBJ1-1; possibly TRBD1 for D (5 bases). The CDR3 is 13 amino acids. Germline lookup yields CDR1 SGHRS and CDR2 YFSETQ. V lost 2 bases, J lost 5 bases, and 10 bases lay in between. The variable domain in full, with the rest retrieved from reference TRBV5-1 and TRBJ1-1, is KAGVTQTPRYLIKTRGQQVTLSCSPISGHRSVSWYQQTPGQGLQFLFEYFSETQRNKGNFPGRFSGRQFSNSRSEMNVSTLELGDSALYLCASSLGGGTEAFFGQGTRLTVV.

A word on this clonotype: One end of the junction does not line up with germline, which may come from a read error. The genes are TRBV20-1 and TRBJ1-5; TRBD1 aligns across 7 bases. The length of the CDR3 is 12 residues. Per the germline V gene, CDR1 is DFQATT and CDR2 is SNEGSKA (reference sequence). CDR3: CSASQGDQPRHF. DNA for the CDR3: TGCAGTGCTAGCCAGGGGGATCAGCCCCGGCATTTT.

This chain joins TRBV29-1 and TRBJ2-2; D assignment may be TRBD1 or TRBD2 (5 bases each). Germline V gene data show CDR1 as SQVTM and CDR2 as ANQGSEA. The CDR3 is 13 amino acids. V was cut by 7 bases and J by 0 bases, with 9 bases left in between. CDR3 coding DNA: TGCAGCGACCGGGACGCGAACACCGGGGAGCTGTTTTTT. It codes for CSDRDANTGELFF.

The rearrangement joins TRBV7-2 to TRBJ2-2, with a possible D match to TRBD1 (6 bases). CDR1 is SGHTA, CDR2 FQGNSA, per germline. The CDR3 covers 12 residues. V was shortened by 3 bases and J by 8 bases, with 7 bases between the two germline ends. CDR3 sequence (DNA): TGTGCCAGCAGCTTCAGGGGAGGGGAGCTGTTTTTT. It is translated as CASSFRGGELFF.

This chain joins TRBV5-1 and TRBJ2-7, with D perhaps TRBD2 (5 bases). The V gene's germline CDR1 is SGHRS and CDR2 YFSETQ. This CDR3 comprises 15 residues. V gave up 0 bases and J gave up 6 bases, with 16 bases separating them. Written as DNA, the CDR3 is TGCGCCAGCAGCTTGGTTCCTACGGGGAGCTCCGAGCAGTACTTC. Its protein product is CASSLVPTGSSEQYF.

This clonotype was seen a handful of times. The chain employs TRBV7-6 and TRBJ2-7; the D gene is possibly TRBD2 (6 bases). The CDR3 has 12 amino acids. Trimming left V 8 bases short and J 2 bases short, with 10 bases between. From germline, CDR1 is SGHVS and CDR2 FNYEAQ. The CDR3 DNA is TGTGCCAGCGGTCCTAGCGCCTACGAGCAGTACTTC. It yields the protein CASGPSAYEQYF. Looking up the rest from reference TRBV7-6 and TRBJ2-7 gives the full variable domain: GAGVSQSPRYKVTKRGQDVALRCDPISGHVSLYWYRQALGQGPEFLTYFNYEAQQDKSGLPNDRFSAERPEGSISTLTIQRTEQRDSAMYRCASGPSAYEQYFGPGTRLTVT.

The rearrangement joins TRBV2 to TRBJ1-5, with D perhaps matching TRBD1 (6 bases). The V end was cut by 2 bases, the J end by 3 bases, with 11 bases between. CDR1 and CDR2 from the germline V gene are SNHLY and FYNNEI. The CDR3 contains 15 residues. The CDR3 is CASSEPGVVNQPQHF. For the CDR3, the DNA is TGTGCCAGCAGTGAACCAGGGGTTGTCAATCAGCCCCAGCATTTT.

This clonotype was picked up a small number of times. The chain links TRBV5-1 to TRBJ1-2, with a weak D call TRBD1 (5 bases). The V end lost 0 bases, the J end lost 2 bases, and 11 bases lay between the germline ends. CDR3 size: 15 residues. Germline V gives CDR1 SGHRS, CDR2 YFSETQ. CDR3 residues: CASSLAPGTNYGYTF. DNA of the CDR3: TGCGCCAGCAGCTTGGCCCCCGGGACGAACTATGGCTACACCTTC.

This clonotype was picked up a small number of times. The chain joins TRBV20-1 to TRBJ2-1; 8 bases map to TRBD2. Germline V gene data show CDR1 as DFQATT and CDR2 as SNEGSKA (reference sequence). This CDR3 contains 13 residues. Germline trimming cut 0 bases from V and 10 bases from J; bases unmatched to any gene: 5. In DNA form, the CDR3 reads TGCAGTGCTAGAGACCAACCTAGCGGGGAGCAGTTCTTC. Amino acids: CSARDQPSGEQFF.

This clonotype was picked up one time. V is TRBV20-1 and J is TRBJ1-5, with D possibly being TRBD1 (6 bases). The CDR3 consists of 15 residues. Between the trimmed V and J ends, which lost 3 bases and 3 bases, there was a span of 15 bases. Germline V gene lookup returns CDR1 DFQATT and CDR2 SNEGSKA (reference sequence). The CDR3: CSARRGGTLNQPQHF. CDR3 nucleotide sequence: TGCAGTGCTAGGCGAGGGGGGACCCTCAATCAGCCCCAGCATTTT.

This clonotype appeared a few times. The chain is built from TRBV29-1 and TRBJ1-4, with D hard to call. Germline-derived CDR1 and CDR2 are SQVTM and ANQGSEA. This CDR3 comprises 11 residues. The germline V and J ends were trimmed by 4 bases and 7 bases, with 7 bases remaining between them. As DNA, the CDR3 is TGCAGCGTTGCCTTAGGTGAAAAACTGTTTTTT. This gives the protein CSVALGEKLFF. Full variable domain (missing parts from reference TRBV29-1 and TRBJ1-4): SAVISQKPSRDICQRGTSLTIQCQVDSQVTMMFWYRQQPGQSLTLIATANQGSEATYESGFVIDKFPISRPNLTFSTLTVSNMSPEDSSIYLCSVALGEKLFFGSGTQLSVL.

The CDR3: CSARRDRRNTGELFF. CDR3 in DNA: TGCAGTGCTAGGAGGGACAGGAGAAACACCGGGGAGCTGTTTTTT. This rearrangement joins TRBV20-1 to TRBJ2-2; 8 positions match TRBD1. The CDR3 is made up of 15 amino acids. Per germline, CDR1 DFQATT and CDR2 SNEGSKA (reference sequence). The V gene end was trimmed by 3 bases and the J gene end by 2 bases; junction bases not matched to a gene: 5.

This clonotype occurred a few times. The V and J genes are TRBV4-1 and TRBJ1-2, with TRBD1 as a possible D gene (5 bases). This CDR3 is 15 amino acids long. Germline CDR1 is MGHRA and CDR2 is YSYEKL. V was shortened by 0 bases and J by 6 bases, with 14 bases between the two germline ends. The CDR3 DNA is TGCGCCAGCAGCCAAGAAGAGGGCAGGGTAGATGGCTACACCTTC. The encoded protein is CASSQEEGRVDGYTF.

The chain links TRBV6-2 or TRBV6-3 to TRBJ2-2; maybe TRBD2 (5 bases). This CDR3 region has 13 residues. The V gene lost 5 bases and the J gene lost 6 bases, with 10 bases spanning the gap. The V gene's germline CDR1 is MNHEY and CDR2 SVGEGT. The CDR3 sequence: CASSKGVPGELFF. The CDR3 nucleotides read TGTGCCAGCAGTAAGGGAGTTCCCGGGGAGCTGTTTTTT.

V and J are TRBV20-1 and TRBJ1-6; a weak D match, TRBD1 (6 bases). The CDR3 consists of 14 residues. From germline, CDR1 is DFQATT and CDR2 SNEGSKA (reference sequence). The germline V and J ends were trimmed by 5 bases and 5 bases, with 13 bases remaining between them. The CDR3 region is CSAEQGGDNSPLHF. DNA of the CDR3: TGCAGTGCTGAACAGGGAGGGGATAATTCACCCCTCCACTTT.

Concerning this clonotype: A single base separates this from a much larger clone, so it may be a read error. This rearrangement joins TRBV29-1 to TRBJ1-1, with TRBD1 matching 10 bases. V was clipped by 8 bases and J by 7 bases; unmatched bases: 7. The CDR3 consists of 12 residues. Germline assignment: CDR1 SQVTM and CDR2 ANQGSEA. The CDR3 sequence: CSFGTGEVEAFF. In DNA, the CDR3 is TGCAGCTTTGGGACAGGGGAAGTTGAAGCTTTCTTT.

This clonotype was detected only a few times. The V gene is TRBV9, the J gene TRBJ2-3; TRBD1 aligns across 7 bases. The CDR3 sequence is 14 residues long. Germline V lookup: CDR1 SGDLS, CDR2 YYNGEE. V trimming: 0 bases; J trimming: 3 bases; junction bases outside the gene matches: 1. The CDR3 reads CASSVEGQTDTQYF. DNA of the CDR3: TGTGCCAGCAGCGTAGAGGGACAGACAGATACGCAGTATTTT.

The chain links TRBV10-3 to TRBJ2-5; D is uncertain. The germline V and J ends were trimmed by 3 bases and 4 bases, with 9 bases remaining between them. The CDR3 has 13 residues. Germline lookup yields CDR1 ENHRY and CDR2 SYGVKD. The CDR3 nucleotides are TGTGCCATCAGTGACCAGGACCGAGAGACCCAGTACTTC. Its protein product is CAISDQDRETQYF.

V usage is TRBV29-1 and J usage is TRBJ2-1; D unclear. Germline V gene sequence: CDR1 SQVTM, CDR2 ANQGSEA. V was shortened by 1 base and J by 0 bases, with 10 bases between the two germline ends. The CDR3 has 15 residues. CDR3 in amino acids: CSVEVPSSSYNEQFF. Written as DNA, the CDR3 is TGCAGCGTTGAAGTTCCGTCGAGCTCCTACAATGAGCAGTTCTTC.

The chain links TRBV5-4 to TRBJ1-5; no reliable D call. The CDR3 extends over 14 amino acids. Germline lookup yields CDR1 SGHNT and CDR2 YYREEE (reference sequence). The V end was cut by 0 bases, the J end by 2 bases, with 6 bases between. In DNA, the CDR3 is TGTGCCAGCAGCTTGGAATTCGGCAATCAGCCCCAGCATTTT. Residues: CASSLEFGNQPQHF. The variable domain in full, with the rest retrieved from reference TRBV5-4 and TRBJ1-5, is ETGVTQSPTHLIKTRGQQVTLRCSSQSGHNTVSWYQQALGQGPQFIFQYYREEENGRGNFPPRFSGLQFPNYSSELNVNALELDDSALYLCASSLEFGNQPQHFGDGTRLSIL.